The 28 T cell receptor beta chains below come from one sample, sequenced in a study of early T cells in non-severe SARS-CoV-2 infection. TCRdb re-called the 5' RACE reads through MiXCR, storing one row per CDR3 protein. Among about 43,000 distinct CDR3 sequences listed, roughly a tenth were seen once. Sequencing was done on a sample of whole blood. The receptors stem from an adult who was a healthcare worker with PCR-confirmed SARS-CoV-2 infection or an uninfected control (not recorded which).

This clonotype was counted many times. The chain is built from TRBV29-1 and TRBJ1-1; TRBD1 is a possible D gene (5 bases). Germline V CDR1 and CDR2: SQVTM, ANQGSEA. CDR3 size: 12 residues. Trimming removed 4 bases from V and 10 bases from J, with 16 bases in between. CDR3 nucleotides: TGCAGCGTTGTCGTGAAATGGGGCATAGCTTTCTTT. Protein: CSVVVKWGIAFF.

Ten or more counts support this clonotype. The V gene is TRBV2, the J gene TRBJ1-1; D is unclear. Germline V CDR1 and CDR2: SNHLY, FYNNEI. The CDR3 loop spans 13 amino acids. V shed 6 bases and J shed 0 bases, with 8 bases lying between them. The CDR3 DNA sequence: TGTGCCAGCAGAGACAACATGAACACTGAAGCTTTCTTT. This translates into CASRDNMNTEAFF.

This clonotype was counted ten times or more. The gene calls are TRBV30 and TRBJ2-5; D may correspond to TRBD1 or TRBD2 (6 bases each). V was shortened by 8 bases and J by 1 base, with 8 bases between the two germline ends. CDR1 is GTSNPN, CDR2 SVGIG, per germline (reference sequence). This CDR3 comprises 11 residues. The CDR3 nucleotides read TGTGCCGGGGGGCTCCAAGAGACCCAGTACTTC. This gives the protein CAGGLQETQYF. Based on the CDR3 plus reference TRBV30 and TRBJ2-5, the full variable domain is SQTIHQWPATLVQPVGSPLSLECTVEGTSNPNLYWYRQAAGRGLQLLFYSVGIGQISSEVPQNLSASRPQDRQFILSSKKLLLSDSGFYLCAGGLQETQYFGPGTRLLVL.

The rearrangement links TRBV20-1 to TRBJ2-2; 8 bases align to TRBD2. The CDR3 has 15 amino acids. V was clipped by 3 bases and J by 3 bases; unmatched bases: 6. Germline loops: CDR1 DFQATT, CDR2 SNEGSKA (reference sequence). CDR3 sequence: CSASAGGLYTGELFF. Here the CDR3 DNA reads TGCAGTGCTAGCGCGGGGGGACTATACACCGGGGAGCTGTTTTTT.

This clonotype was recorded many times. The genes are TRBV20-1 and TRBJ2-7; TRBD2 matches at 9 bases. CDR3 length equals 14 residues. Trimming took 0 bases from V and 2 from J; bases not matched to a gene: 2. Germline V gene data show CDR1 as DFQATT and CDR2 as SNEGSKA (reference sequence). The CDR3 sequence: CSARDPSGTYEQYF. The CDR3 DNA is TGCAGTGCTAGAGACCCTAGCGGGACCTACGAGCAGTACTTC.

This clonotype appeared many times. The rearrangement joins TRBV4-3 to TRBJ2-5, with 7 nucleotides matching TRBD1. This CDR3 has 17 amino acids. Germline CDR1 and CDR2: LGHNA and YSLEER. Germline trimming cut 0 bases from V and 0 bases from J; bases unmatched to any gene: 7. This CDR3 reads CASSQEVGQTYQETQYF. The CDR3, as DNA: TGCGCCAGCAGCCAAGAAGTGGGACAGACCTACCAAGAGACCCAGTACTTC.

The gene calls are TRBV28 and TRBJ1-2, with D unclear. This CDR3 spans 11 amino acids. The germline gives CDR1 MDHEN, CDR2 SYDVKM. The germline V and J ends were trimmed by 2 bases and 6 bases, with 4 bases remaining between them. This CDR3 reads CASSLVNGYTF. The DNA of the CDR3 is TGTGCCAGCAGTTTAGTCAATGGCTACACCTTC.

Many counts were recorded for this clonotype. The chain joins TRBV12-3 or TRBV12-4 to TRBJ2-3; D not certain. The CDR3 is 16 residues long. Trimming pared 5 bases from V and 0 bases from J, leaving 15 bases between. CDR3 residues: CASSLRDSTSTDTQYF. CDR3 nucleotides: TGTGCCAGCAGTCTCCGTGATTCTACGAGCACAGATACGCAGTATTTT.

This clonotype showed up many times. The V gene is TRBV29-1, the J gene TRBJ2-7; D ambiguous. The CDR3 spans 12 residues. V lost 0 bases, J lost 6 bases, and 9 bases lay in between. CDR1 is SQVTM and CDR2 is ANQGSEA in the germline V gene. DNA of the CDR3: TGCAGCGTTGAAGACCAGGCCTCCGAGCAGTACTTC. It translates to CSVEDQASEQYF.

The V call is TRBV5-5, the J call TRBJ2-7, with D possibly TRBD2 on 5 matching bases. CDR1 and CDR2 from the germline V gene are SGHKS and YYEKEE (reference sequence). Deletions cut 4 bases from V and 6 bases from J, with 17 bases between. The CDR3 extends over 14 amino acids. The DNA for the CDR3 is TGTGCCAGCAGCCAGGAGGAAATTAGGGCCGAGCAGTACTTC. As protein: CASSQEEIRAEQYF.

The V and J genes are TRBV30 and TRBJ2-5; D gene uncertain. There are 11 residues in the CDR3. Germline CDR1 GTSNPN, CDR2 SVGIG (reference sequence). V shed 0 bases and J shed 7 bases, with 6 bases lying between them. Written as DNA, the CDR3 is TGTGCCTGGAGTGTATCAGGGACCCAGTACTTC. This codes for CAWSVSGTQYF.

A few counts support this clonotype. The rearrangement joins TRBV5-4 to TRBJ2-5; 8 nucleotides align to TRBD2. The germline gives CDR1 SGHNT, CDR2 YYREEE (reference sequence). The J segment lost 3 bases and the V segment lost 0 bases, leaving 1 base of the junction unmatched. CDR3 length: 14 residues. The DNA of the CDR3 is TGTGCCAGCAGCTTGGGGCGGGGGGAAGAGACCCAGTACTTC. Its protein product is CASSLGRGEETQYF.

This sequence joins TRBV29-1 and TRBJ2-2, with D uncertain. CDR1 is SQVTM and CDR2 is ANQGSEA in the germline V gene. V lost 4 bases and J 1 base, leaving 13 bases between the germline ends. The CDR3 is 15 residues long. CDR3 sequence reads: CSVGLADLNTGELFF. CDR3 bases: TGCAGCGTTGGGCTGGCGGACCTGAACACCGGGGAGCTGTTTTTT.

This clonotype was counted at least ten times. This chain joins TRBV27 and TRBJ2-3, with 10 bases matching TRBD2. V dropped 5 bases and J dropped 1; count of bases not matched to a gene: 15. This CDR3 has 19 amino acids. Germline assignment: CDR1 MNHEY and CDR2 SMNVEV (reference sequence). The CDR3 loop is CASSHLDGIAGGRTDTQYF. In DNA form, the CDR3 reads TGTGCCAGCAGTCATTTAGATGGGATAGCGGGGGGTCGCACAGATACGCAGTATTTT.

This clonotype was picked up many times. V gene TRBV10-3 combines with J gene TRBJ1-3; perhaps TRBD1 as D (5 bases). The CDR3 runs 17 residues. The germline V gene has CDR1 ENHRY and CDR2 SYGVKD. Trimming removed 6 bases at V and 0 bases at J, with 18 bases between. CDR3 residues: CAIRNSGTVASGNTIYF. The CDR3 nucleotides read TGTGCCATCAGAAATTCCGGGACGGTCGCCTCTGGAAACACCATATATTTT.

This clonotype has more than one count but fewer than ten. The V and J genes are TRBV11-2 and TRBJ1-2; 8 bases are a match to TRBD1. Germline V gives CDR1 SGHAT, CDR2 FQNNGV. This CDR3 region has 15 residues. V gave up 0 bases and J gave up 6 bases; unmatched junction bases: 6. DNA for the CDR3: TGTGCCAGCAGCTTAGATCCTACAGGGGGAGATGGCTACACCTTC. It translates to CASSLDPTGGDGYTF.

This clonotype was counted a few times. This sequence joins TRBV20-1 and TRBJ1-5; 9 positions match TRBD1. In germline, CDR1 is DFQATT, CDR2 SNEGSKA (reference sequence). Losses at the gene ends were 4 bases for V and 5 bases for J; bases not matched to a gene: 6. The CDR3 loop spans 14 amino acids. The CDR3 loop reads CSANDRGYDQPQHF. The DNA of the CDR3 is TGCAGTGCTAATGACAGGGGGTATGATCAGCCCCAGCATTTT.

This clonotype was seen many times. The chain combines TRBV7-3 with TRBJ2-2; 7 positions match TRBD1. CDR1 is SGHTA and CDR2 is FQGTGA in the germline V gene. V lost 2 bases and J lost 1; bases outside the gene matches: 10. The CDR3 contains 18 residues. This CDR3 reads CASSLFPRTGMNTGELFF. In nucleotides, the CDR3 is TGTGCCAGCAGCTTATTTCCCAGGACAGGCATGAACACCGGGGAGCTGTTTTTT.

At least ten counts were recorded for this clonotype. The genes are TRBV29-1 and TRBJ1-4, with TRBD1 matching 7 bases. The CDR3 covers 13 residues. From germline, CDR1 is SQVTM and CDR2 ANQGSEA. V lost 4 bases to trimming and J lost 12 bases; unmatched junction nucleotides: 11. The CDR3 region has the DNA TGCAGCGTTGTGGTTCTCGGCGACAGGGAACTGTTTTTT. It is translated as CSVVVLGDRELFF.

This chain connects TRBV18 to TRBJ2-1; 8 bases map to TRBD1. V lost 8 bases to trimming and J lost 8 bases; unmatched junction nucleotides: 2. The CDR3 length is 11 residues. Germline CDR1 reads KGHSH; CDR2 reads LQKENI. Here the CDR3 reads CASGQGYEQFF. In DNA form, the CDR3 reads TGTGCCAGCGGACAGGGTTATGAGCAGTTCTTC.

This clonotype was detected many times. V and J are TRBV19 and TRBJ1-2; D is possibly TRBD1 (5 bases). Germline V gives CDR1 LNHDA, CDR2 SQIVND (reference sequence). The V end lost 5 bases, the J end lost 8 bases, and 21 bases lay between the germline ends. CDR3 size: 15 residues. The CDR3 nucleotides read TGTGCCAGTAGTTCCGAGGTGGCAGGGAGGGTCGGCTACACCTTC. Translated, it gives CASSSEVAGRVGYTF.

The sample holds many counts of this clonotype. This chain connects TRBV13 to TRBJ2-7; D remains ambiguous. Germline CDR1 reads PRHDT; CDR2 reads FYEKMQ (reference sequence). Trimming pared 0 bases from V and 4 bases from J, leaving 10 bases between. The CDR3 is 14 residues long. CDR3 nucleotide sequence: TGTGCCAGCAGCTTAGGCGGCAACAAATACGAGCAGTACTTC. It specifies CASSLGGNKYEQYF.

The CDR3, as DNA: TGCAGCGTTTTGGGACAGGGGGCGGATTGGTCAGATACGCAGTATTTT. The encoded protein is CSVLGQGADWSDTQYF. The chain is built from TRBV29-1 and TRBJ2-3, with 12 positions matching TRBD1. The germline CDR1 and CDR2 sequences are SQVTM and ANQGSEA. This CDR3 is 16 amino acids long. V lost 5 bases and J lost 4; bases outside the gene matches: 10.

The rearrangement links TRBV7-9 to TRBJ1-6; D is ambiguous. The CDR3 contains 14 residues. The germline V and J ends were trimmed by 1 base and 9 bases, with 10 bases remaining between them. The germline CDR1 and CDR2 sequences are SEHNR and FQNEAQ (reference sequence). The CDR3 sequence: CASSLDSGSSPLHF. In DNA form, the CDR3 reads TGTGCCAGCAGCTTAGACAGCGGTAGTTCACCCCTCCACTTT.

This clonotype was counted ten times or more. The chain employs TRBV7-6 and TRBJ2-2; no clear D gene. With 0 bases removed from V and 1 base from J, the gap between germline ends came to 3 bases. Germline assignment: CDR1 SGHVS and CDR2 FNYEAQ. This CDR3 has 14 residues. The CDR3 nucleotides read TGTGCCAGCAGCTTAGCAGGGAACACCGGGGAGCTGTTTTTT. It codes for CASSLAGNTGELFF.

This clonotype was detected many times. A junction end diverges from the germline sequence, so it may reflect a read error. The chain employs TRBV7-7 and TRBJ1-2; weak D call: TRBD1 (5 bases). The CDR3 is made up of 13 amino acids. Germline V gives CDR1 SSHAT, CDR2 FNYEAQ (reference sequence). This CDR3 reads CASSPYGAFGYTF. CDR3 DNA: TGTGCTAGCAGCCCTTACGGGGCCTTTGGCTACACCTTC.

This clonotype was seen many times. The chain uses TRBV20-1 and TRBJ1-5, with TRBD1 matching over 11 bases. Germline CDR1 is DFQATT and CDR2 is SNEGSKA (reference sequence). Trimming at V came to 1 base and at J to 2 bases, leaving 10 bases not matched to a gene. The CDR3 consists of 18 residues. This chain's CDR3 is CSARAGTGGRVGNQPQHF. Written as DNA, the CDR3 is TGCAGTGCTAGAGCCGGGACAGGGGGTAGGGTGGGCAATCAGCCCCAGCATTTT.

Ten or more counts support this clonotype. The J gene is TRBJ1-2, the V gene TRBV11-2; TRBD1 is a possible D gene (6 bases). Germline CDR1 and CDR2: SGHAT and FQNNGV. The CDR3 consists of 14 residues. V was pared by 3 bases and J by 7 bases, with 15 bases between. The DNA for the CDR3 is TGTGCCAGCAGCTTTCTACAGGGAAGATCTGGCTACACCTTC. This codes for CASSFLQGRSGYTF.